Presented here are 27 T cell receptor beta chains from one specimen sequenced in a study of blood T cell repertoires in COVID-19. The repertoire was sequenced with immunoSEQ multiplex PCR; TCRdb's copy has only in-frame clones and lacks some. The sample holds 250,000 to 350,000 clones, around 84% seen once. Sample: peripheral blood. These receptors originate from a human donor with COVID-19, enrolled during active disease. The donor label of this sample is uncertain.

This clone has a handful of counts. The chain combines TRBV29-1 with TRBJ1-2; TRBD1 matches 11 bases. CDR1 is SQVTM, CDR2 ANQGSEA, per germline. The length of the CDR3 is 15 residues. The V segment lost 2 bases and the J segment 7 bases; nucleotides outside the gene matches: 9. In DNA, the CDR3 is TGCAGCGTTGAACAACGGACAGGGGGCCCTGGTGGCTACACCTTC. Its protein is CSVEQRTGGPGGYTF.

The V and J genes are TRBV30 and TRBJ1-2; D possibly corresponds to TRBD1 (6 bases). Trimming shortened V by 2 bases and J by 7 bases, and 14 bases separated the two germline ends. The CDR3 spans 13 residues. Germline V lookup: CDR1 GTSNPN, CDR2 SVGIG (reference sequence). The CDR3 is CAWSLQGVFGYTF. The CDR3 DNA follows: TGTGCCTGGAGTCTACAGGGAGTTTTTGGCTACACCTTC.

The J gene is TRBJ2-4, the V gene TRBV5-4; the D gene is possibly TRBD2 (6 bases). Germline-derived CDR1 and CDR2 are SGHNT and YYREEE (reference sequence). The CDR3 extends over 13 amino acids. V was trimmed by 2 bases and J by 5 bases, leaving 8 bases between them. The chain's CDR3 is CASSLAGENIQYF. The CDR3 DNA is TGTGCCAGCAGCTTAGCGGGTGAAAACATTCAGTACTTC.

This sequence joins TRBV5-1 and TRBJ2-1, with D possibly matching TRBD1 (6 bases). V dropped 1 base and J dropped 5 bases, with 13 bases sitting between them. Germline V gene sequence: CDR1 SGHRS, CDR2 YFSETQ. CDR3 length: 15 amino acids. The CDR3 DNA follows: TGCGCCAGCAGCTTGATACAGGGCCAGAACAATGAGCAGTTCTTC. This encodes CASSLIQGQNNEQFF.

The CDR3 bases are TGTGCCAGCAGCCAAGGATCGAACAGAGACTATGGCTACACCTTC. Protein: CASSQGSNRDYGYTF. This chain uses TRBV3-1 (or the pseudogene TRBV3-2) with TRBJ1-2; D gene uncertain. Germline CDR1 reads LGHDT; CDR2 reads YNNKEL (reference sequence). Trimming cost V 1 base and J 3 bases, with 12 bases left between them. The CDR3 is made up of 15 amino acids.

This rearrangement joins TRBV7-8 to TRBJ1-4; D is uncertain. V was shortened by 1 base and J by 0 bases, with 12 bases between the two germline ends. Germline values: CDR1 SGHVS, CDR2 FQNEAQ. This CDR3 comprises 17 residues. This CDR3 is CASSLVGRTATNEKLFF. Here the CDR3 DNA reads TGTGCCAGCAGCTTAGTTGGCCGGACTGCAACTAATGAAAAACTGTTTTTT.

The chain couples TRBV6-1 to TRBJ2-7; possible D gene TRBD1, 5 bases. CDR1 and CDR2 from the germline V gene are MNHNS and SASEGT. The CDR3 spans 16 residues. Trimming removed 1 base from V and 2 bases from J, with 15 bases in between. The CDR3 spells CASSEVQGSKTYEQYF. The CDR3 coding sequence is TGTGCCAGCAGTGAAGTGCAGGGTTCCAAGACCTACGAGCAGTACTTC.

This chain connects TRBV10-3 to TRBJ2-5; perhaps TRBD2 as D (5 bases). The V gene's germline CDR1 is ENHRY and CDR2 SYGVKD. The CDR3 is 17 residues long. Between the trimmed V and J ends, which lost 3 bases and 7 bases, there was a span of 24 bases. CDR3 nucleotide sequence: TGTGCCATCAGTGAAAGGGAGCCTAGCCAAACCCGGGGGACCCAGTACTTC. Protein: CAISEREPSQTRGTQYF.

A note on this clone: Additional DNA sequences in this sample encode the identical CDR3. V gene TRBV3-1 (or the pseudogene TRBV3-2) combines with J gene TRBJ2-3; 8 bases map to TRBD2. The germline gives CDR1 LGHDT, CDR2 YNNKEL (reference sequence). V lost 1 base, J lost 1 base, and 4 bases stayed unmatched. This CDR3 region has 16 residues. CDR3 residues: CASSQALAGGTDTQYF. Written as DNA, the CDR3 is TGTGCCAGCAGCCAAGCGCTAGCGGGCGGCACAGATACGCAGTATTTT.

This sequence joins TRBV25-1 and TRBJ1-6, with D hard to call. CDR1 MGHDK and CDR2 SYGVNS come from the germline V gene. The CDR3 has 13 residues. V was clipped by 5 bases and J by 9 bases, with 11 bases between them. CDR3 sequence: CASSRVETSPLHF. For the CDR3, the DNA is TGTGCCAGCAGTCGGGTAGAGACTTCACCCCTCCACTTT.

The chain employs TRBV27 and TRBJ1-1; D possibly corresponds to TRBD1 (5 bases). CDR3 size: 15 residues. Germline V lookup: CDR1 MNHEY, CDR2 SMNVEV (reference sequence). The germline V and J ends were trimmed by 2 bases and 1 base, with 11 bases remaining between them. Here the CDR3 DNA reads TGTGCCAGCAGTTTAAAGTGGACACCGAACACTGAAGCTTTCTTT. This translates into CASSLKWTPNTEAFF.

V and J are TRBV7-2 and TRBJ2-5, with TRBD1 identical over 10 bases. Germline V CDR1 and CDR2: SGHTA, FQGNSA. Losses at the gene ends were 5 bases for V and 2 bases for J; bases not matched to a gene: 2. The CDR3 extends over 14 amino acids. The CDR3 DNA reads TGTGCCAGCAGCCGGGACAGGGGTCAAGAGACCCAGTACTTC. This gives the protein CASSRDRGQETQYF.

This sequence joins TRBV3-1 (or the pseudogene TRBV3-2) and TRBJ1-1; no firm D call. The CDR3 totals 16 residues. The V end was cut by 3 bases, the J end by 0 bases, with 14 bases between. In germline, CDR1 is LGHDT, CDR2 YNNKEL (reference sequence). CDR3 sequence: CASSQVTSTMNTEAFF. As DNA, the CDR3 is TGTGCCAGCAGCCAGGTTACGAGTACTATGAACACTGAAGCTTTCTTT.

The CDR3 is CASSSTYTRASTEAFF. In DNA, the CDR3 is TGTGCCAGCAGTTCCACTTACACCAGGGCAAGCACTGAAGCTTTCTTT. The V call is TRBV28, the J call TRBJ1-1; possible D gene TRBD1, 5 bases. The length of the CDR3 is 16 residues. Per germline, CDR1 MDHEN and CDR2 SYDVKM. Trimming took 4 bases from V and 4 from J, leaving 19 bases between them.

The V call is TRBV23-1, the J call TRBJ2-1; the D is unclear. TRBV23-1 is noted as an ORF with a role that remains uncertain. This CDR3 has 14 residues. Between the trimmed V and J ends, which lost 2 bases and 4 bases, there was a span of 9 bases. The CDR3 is CASSQTRVYNEQFF. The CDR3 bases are TGCGCCAGCAGTCAAACCCGGGTTTACAATGAGCAGTTCTTC.

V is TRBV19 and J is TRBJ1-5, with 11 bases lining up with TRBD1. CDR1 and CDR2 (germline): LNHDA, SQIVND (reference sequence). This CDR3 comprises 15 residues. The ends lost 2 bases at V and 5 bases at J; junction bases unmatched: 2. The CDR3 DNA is TGTGCCAGTAGTATAAGGACAGGGGGCGATCAGCCCCAGCATTTT. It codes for CASSIRTGGDQPQHF.

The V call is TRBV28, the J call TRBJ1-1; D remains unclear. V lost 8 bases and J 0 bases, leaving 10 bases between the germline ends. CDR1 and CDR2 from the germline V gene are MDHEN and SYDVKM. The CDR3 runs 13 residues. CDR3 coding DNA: TGTGCCAGCTTAGGACTCATGAACACTGAAGCTTTCTTT. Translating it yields CASLGLMNTEAFF.

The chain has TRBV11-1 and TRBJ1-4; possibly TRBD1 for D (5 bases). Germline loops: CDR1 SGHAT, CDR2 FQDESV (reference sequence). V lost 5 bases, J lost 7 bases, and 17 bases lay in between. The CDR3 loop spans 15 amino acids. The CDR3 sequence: CASSPNLREGEKLFF. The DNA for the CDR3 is TGTGCCAGCAGCCCTAACCTCAGGGAAGGTGAAAAACTGTTTTTT. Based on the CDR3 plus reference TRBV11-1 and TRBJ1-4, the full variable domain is EAEVAQSPRYKITEKSQAVAFWCDPISGHATLYWYRQILGQGPELLVQFQDESVVDDSQLPKDRFSAERLKGVDSTLKIQPAELGDSAMYLCASSPNLREGEKLFFGSGTQLSVL.

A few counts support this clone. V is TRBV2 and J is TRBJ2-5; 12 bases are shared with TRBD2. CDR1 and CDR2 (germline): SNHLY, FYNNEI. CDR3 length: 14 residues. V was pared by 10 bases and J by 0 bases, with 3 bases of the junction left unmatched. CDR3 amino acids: CAIRTSGDQETQYF. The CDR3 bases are TGTGCCATCAGGACTAGCGGGGACCAAGAGACCCAGTACTTC.

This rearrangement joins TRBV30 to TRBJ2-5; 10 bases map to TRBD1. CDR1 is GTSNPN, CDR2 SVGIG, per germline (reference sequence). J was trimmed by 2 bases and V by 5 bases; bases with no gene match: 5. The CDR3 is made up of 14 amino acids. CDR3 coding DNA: TGTGCCTGGGAATTGGGACAGGGGCAAGAGACCCAGTACTTC. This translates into CAWELGQGQETQYF.

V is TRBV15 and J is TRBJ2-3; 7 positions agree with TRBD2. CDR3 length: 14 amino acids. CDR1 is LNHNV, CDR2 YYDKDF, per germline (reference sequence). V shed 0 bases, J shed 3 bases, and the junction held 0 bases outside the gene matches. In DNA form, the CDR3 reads TGTGCCACCAGCAGAGAACTAGCGACAGATACGCAGTATTTT. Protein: CATSRELATDTQYF. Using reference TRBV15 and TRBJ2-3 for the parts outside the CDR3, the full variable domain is DAMVIQNPRYQVTQFGKPVTLSCSQTLNHNVMYWYQQKSSQAPKLLFHYYDKDFNNEADTPDNFQSRRPNTSFCFLDIRSPGLGDTAMYLCATSRELATDTQYFGPGTRLTVL.

The CDR3 sequence is CASNHGTGGYEQYF. The CDR3 nucleotides read TGTGCCAGCAACCATGGGACAGGGGGCTACGAGCAGTACTTC. The rearrangement uses TRBV28 and TRBJ2-7; TRBD1 matches 11 bases. This CDR3 contains 14 residues. Trimming took 7 bases from V and 3 from J; bases not matched to a gene: 5. Germline CDR1 reads MDHEN; CDR2 reads SYDVKM.

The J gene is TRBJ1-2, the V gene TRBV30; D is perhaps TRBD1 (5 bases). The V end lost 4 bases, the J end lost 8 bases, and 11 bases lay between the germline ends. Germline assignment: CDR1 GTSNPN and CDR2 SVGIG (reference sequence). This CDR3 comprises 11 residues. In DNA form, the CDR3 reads TGTGCCTGGACGTGGCAGGGCGGCTACACCTTC. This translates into CAWTWQGGYTF.

The CDR3 DNA is TGTGCCATCAGTGAGGAACAGATGAACACTGAAGCTTTCTTT. It encodes CAISEEQMNTEAFF. The J gene is TRBJ1-1, the V gene TRBV10-3, with unresolved D. The CDR3 covers 14 residues. Trimming took off 2 bases at V and 0 bases at J, with 7 bases between the two ends. Germline CDR1 and CDR2: ENHRY and SYGVKD.

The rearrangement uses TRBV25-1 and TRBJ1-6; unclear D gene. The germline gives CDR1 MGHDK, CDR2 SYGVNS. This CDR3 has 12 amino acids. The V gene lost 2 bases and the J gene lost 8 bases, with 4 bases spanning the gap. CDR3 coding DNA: TGTGCCAGCAGTGAACTATATTCACCCCTCCACTTT. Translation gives CASSELYSPLHF.

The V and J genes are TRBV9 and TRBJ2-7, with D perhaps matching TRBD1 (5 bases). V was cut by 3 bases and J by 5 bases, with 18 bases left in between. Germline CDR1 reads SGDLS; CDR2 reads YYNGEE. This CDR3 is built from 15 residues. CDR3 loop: CASSADLQGPHEQYF. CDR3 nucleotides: TGTGCCAGCAGCGCCGACCTCCAGGGTCCCCACGAGCAGTACTTC.

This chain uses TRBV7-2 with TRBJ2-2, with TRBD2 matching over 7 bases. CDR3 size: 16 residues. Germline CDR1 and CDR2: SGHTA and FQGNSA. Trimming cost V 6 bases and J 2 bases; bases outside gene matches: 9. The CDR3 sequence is CASSPLGTTNTGELFF. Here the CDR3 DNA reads TGTGCCAGCAGTCCCCTCGGGACTACTAACACCGGGGAGCTGTTTTTT.